The rows below give T cell receptor beta chains drawn from one sample of a study of cytomegalovirus exposure and HLA in healthy donors. Here immunoSEQ multiplex PCR was the method, and the copy in TCRdb shows in-frame clones only, minus some. The data hold roughly 330,000 clones, with around 90% observed a single time. Sequencing was carried out using PBMCs. The receptors here all came from a woman aged 30 to 39 in good health and CMV-seropositive. The conserved cysteine and the conserved F or W are not part of the CDR3 here.

V gene: TRBV6-5
CDR3 protein: ASSPRGSYEQY

V gene: TRBV9
CDR3 protein: ASSVRGEGYLNTGELF

V gene: TRBV5-1
CDR3 protein: ASSLALTSGSYEQY

V gene: TRBV29-1
CDR3 protein: SVIAGVLADTQY

V gene: TRBV2
CDR3 protein: ASSNRAYEQY

V gene: TRBV6-5
CDR3 protein: ASSRTENTEAF

V gene: TRBV7-9
CDR3 protein: ASRDTGYNEQF

V gene: TRBV15
CDR3 protein: ATSRDRGLIAYEQY

V gene: TRBV2
CDR3 protein: ASGLDSGNTIY

V gene: TRBV28
CDR3 protein: ASSLSGTGATNQPQH

V gene: TRBV9
CDR3 protein: ASSAGTSGTSYNEQF

V gene: TRBV29-1
CDR3 protein: SVDSQSTDTQY

V gene: TRBV27
CDR3 protein: ASSPAGTSGGYEQY

V gene: TRBV9
CDR3 protein: ASSATSGNYNEQF

V gene: TRBV18
CDR3 protein: ASSKNEQF

V gene: TRBV5-1
CDR3 protein: ASSLGTGGIKRETQY

V gene: TRBV5-4
CDR3 protein: ASSRGQGSYEQY

V gene: TRBV27
CDR3 protein: ASSLRQTNYGYT

V gene: TRBV5-1
CDR3 protein: ARESNMETFGTDTQY

V gene: TRBV18
CDR3 protein: ASSPGGYQPQH

V gene: TRBV2
CDR3 protein: ASRGGSAGYGYT

V gene: TRBV7-8
CDR3 protein: ASSPRLAGGHNEQF

V gene: TRBV27
CDR3 protein: ASSPMGRESPNEQF

V gene: TRBV12-5
CDR3 protein: ASGLLGAREQY

V gene: TRBV6-1
CDR3 protein: ASRRGAADTQY

V gene: TRBV9
CDR3 protein: ASSVTGAVTGELF

V gene: TRBV27
CDR3 protein: ASSLILAGTTDTQY

V gene: TRBV4-3
CDR3 protein: ASSQDRGSRAYEQY

V gene: TRBV14
CDR3 protein: ASSQVSVVYSPLH

V gene: TRBV6-4
CDR3 protein: ASSEGQGSYNEQF

V gene: TRBV28
CDR3 protein: ASSLSLGGEEKF

V gene: TRBV27
CDR3 protein: ASSRRRDTEAF

V gene: TRBV11-3
CDR3 protein: ASSLRVSGTSGATDTQY

V gene: TRBV2
CDR3 protein: ASSEWGGPDTEAF

V gene: TRBV25-1
CDR3 protein: ASSESGQGNQPQH

V gene: TRBV28
CDR3 protein: ASSSGTSGELF

V gene: TRBV2
CDR3 protein: ASSRDRGALLGNTIY

V gene: TRBV6-5
CDR3 protein: ASTPGQGLYNEQF

V gene: TRBV29-1
CDR3 protein: SVDETGGGYEQY

V gene: TRBV6-1
CDR3 protein: ASSEDGRYEQY

V gene: TRBV5-1
CDR3 protein: ASSRDKSYEQY

V gene: TRBV29-1
CDR3 protein: SGGHLRNEQF

V gene: TRBV6-5
CDR3 protein: ASSRGQGTYEQY

V gene: TRBV19
CDR3 protein: ASSPTSGNTDTQY